What follows describes a single T cell receptor beta chain. The antigen it recognizes is unknown. At one boundary the junction diverges from the germline segment, which might be a read error. The data originate from a study of T cell repertoires in cytomegalovirus infection (dated by TCRdb to about 2019). In terms of the full investigation: Donor HLA type was relevant to the analysis, because carriage of CMV infection together with the matching HLA type was indicated by public TCR beta signatures. Beyond this particular receptor, the publication reports: The ex vivo response was dominated by HLA-C-restricted CMV-specific TCR beta clonotypes, and the single most frequent clonotype in two of eight donors was supplied by these HLA-C-restricted clonotypes. Carriers of CMV infection plus the relevant HLA type were discriminated by the cumulative frequency of public TCR beta family members in the study cohort and in an independent 352-donor cohort.

These reads were obtained on an Illumina HiSeq 1500. The public reads were quality trimmed at Q25 with fastp and then assembled into clones with MiXCR by TCRdb, keeping productive beta chains. CDR3 protein duplicates are merged, each entry listing the most common genes and DNA. Across this sample there are 150,000 or so distinct CDR3 sequences, with 17% seen only once. Around 20% of the sample rests with the top ten. The CDR3 spans 15 residues, from the cysteine through the phenylalanine. Only the CDR3 region is kept as DNA, spanning 45 bases read in frame from base 1. Per the germline V gene (reference sequence), DFQATT is the CDR1 and SNEGSKA is the CDR2.

This chain joins TRBV20-1 to TRBJ2-7; confidence is insufficient to name the D gene. The sequence was obtained from a human donor in good health (CMV status not recorded). Some clones in this sample may be carry-over from other donors' samples. Sequenced material: CD8+ T cells from PBMCs. CDR3 sequence: CSARAGSSTSYEQYF. The DNA is TGCAGTGCGAGAGCAGGCAGTAGCACATCCTACGAGCAGTACTTC.